The 26 T cell receptor beta chains in this list originate from one sample, sequenced in a study of CD8+ T cells in alopecia areata. Isolated RNA was reverse transcribed into cDNA used as the sequencing template. Some clones are missing from TCRdb's copy, which holds only in-frame ones; the method was immunoSEQ multiplex PCR. The data contain about 130,000 clones, 50% to 60% of them singletons. The sample here was CD4+ T cells sorted from blood, taken at week 0. These receptors were collected from a human donor with alopecia areata.

The gene calls are TRBV7-2 and TRBJ2-1, with 15 bases fitting TRBD2. This CDR3 has 17 amino acids. The junction had 5 bases not matched to a gene; V was cut back by 1 base and J by 7 bases. CDR1 is SGHTA, CDR2 FQGNSA, per germline. The chain's CDR3 is CASSLVRTSGGANEQFF. In DNA, the CDR3 is TGTGCCAGCAGCTTAGTAAGGACTAGCGGGGGGGCAAATGAGCAGTTCTTC.

The rearrangement joins TRBV4-3 to TRBJ2-5; D is unresolved. Deletions cut 5 bases from V and 5 bases from J, with 18 bases between. Germline assignment: CDR1 LGHNA and CDR2 YSLEER. This CDR3 is built from 15 residues. This chain's CDR3 is CASSSKQASPETQYF. CDR3 DNA sequence: TGCGCCAGCAGCAGTAAGCAAGCATCCCCGGAGACCCAGTACTTC.

This chain connects TRBV9 to TRBJ1-6, with no clear D. The germline V gene encodes CDR1 SGDLS and CDR2 YYNGEE. This CDR3 has 15 residues. Trimming pared 2 bases from V and 5 bases from J, leaving 11 bases between. Here the CDR3 reads CASSVEGRNNSPLHF. The CDR3, as DNA: TGTGCCAGCAGCGTTGAGGGAAGGAATAATTCACCCCTCCACTTT.

J is TRBJ2-5 and V is TRBV7-3; 15 bases align to TRBD2. V was pared by 5 bases and J by 9 bases, with 4 bases of the junction left unmatched. Germline CDR1 reads SGHTA; CDR2 reads FQGTGA. This CDR3 has 14 amino acids. DNA for the CDR3: TGTGCCAGCAGCCCTGGACTAGCGGGAGGGCCCCAGTACTTC. Protein sequence: CASSPGLAGGPQYF.

V usage is TRBV19 and J usage is TRBJ2-7, with D possibly being TRBD1 (6 bases). With 5 bases removed from V and 3 bases from J, the gap between germline ends came to 11 bases. CDR3 length: 13 amino acids. Germline CDR1 is LNHDA and CDR2 is SQIVND (reference sequence). The DNA for the CDR3 is TGTGCCAGTAGTTCCTACAGGGACTACGAGCAGTACTTC. This gives the protein CASSSYRDYEQYF.

The chain combines TRBV30 with TRBJ2-7, with D possibly matching TRBD2 (6 bases). Per the germline V gene, CDR1 is GTSNPN and CDR2 is SVGIG (reference sequence). V was shortened by 2 bases and J by 3 bases, with 11 bases between the two germline ends. CDR3 length equals 13 residues. The CDR3 sequence is CAWSTGVGYEQYF. In DNA, the CDR3 is TGTGCCTGGAGTACGGGGGTGGGCTACGAGCAGTACTTC.

The rearrangement joins TRBV18 to TRBJ2-7, with no clear D. The germline CDR1 and CDR2 sequences are KGHSH and LQKENI. This CDR3 region has 14 residues. Trimming left V 2 bases short and J 1 base short, with 9 bases between. CDR3 residues: CASSPGKGSYEQYF. CDR3 nucleotide sequence: TGTGCCAGCTCACCAGGGAAAGGGTCCTACGAGCAGTACTTC.

The rearrangement links TRBV4-1 to TRBJ2-7, with D perhaps TRBD1 (5 bases). The CDR3 is 15 amino acids. Germline lookup yields CDR1 MGHRA and CDR2 YSYEKL. With 1 base removed from V and 6 bases from J, the gap between germline ends came to 16 bases. As DNA, the CDR3 is TGCGCCAGCAGCCAAGGGGCCTGGCAGGGCAGCGAGCAGTACTTC. Residues: CASSQGAWQGSEQYF.

CDR3 sequence reads: CASTLRDRRVAKNIQYF. Here the CDR3 DNA reads TGTGCCAGCACTCTACGGGACAGAAGGGTGGCCAAAAACATTCAGTACTTC. The rearrangement uses TRBV25-1 and TRBJ2-4; 7 bases agree with TRBD1. CDR3 length equals 17 residues. Germline loops: CDR1 MGHDK, CDR2 SYGVNS. V shed 7 bases, J shed 1 base, and the junction held 13 bases outside the gene matches.

J is TRBJ2-1 and V is TRBV5-1; no definite D call. CDR1 is SGHRS and CDR2 is YFSETQ in the germline V gene. V dropped 0 bases and J dropped 9 bases, with 10 bases sitting between them. The CDR3 totals 13 residues. CDR3 sequence reads: CASSLEESSEQFF. CDR3 DNA: TGCGCCAGCAGCTTGGAAGAGTCTAGTGAGCAGTTCTTC.

The V and J genes are TRBV11-1 and TRBJ2-5; D unresolved. This CDR3 has 11 residues. V was trimmed by 6 bases and J by 4 bases, leaving 6 bases between them. Per the germline V gene, CDR1 is SGHAT and CDR2 is FQDESV (reference sequence). Here the CDR3 reads CASRSSETQYF. CDR3 nucleotides: TGTGCCAGCAGGAGCTCAGAGACCCAGTACTTC.

In its sample, this clone was seen a few times. This chain connects TRBV11-1 to TRBJ2-2, with D perhaps TRBD2 (5 bases). This CDR3 comprises 16 residues. Trimming pared 2 bases from V and 2 bases from J, leaving 12 bases between. Germline values: CDR1 SGHAT, CDR2 FQDESV (reference sequence). The DNA of the CDR3 is TGTGCCAGCAGCTTAAGTCGGGGTGGAAACACCGGGGAGCTGTTTTTT. Translating it yields CASSLSRGGNTGELFF.

This chain uses TRBV20-1 with TRBJ2-5; the D gene could be TRBD1 or TRBD2 (5 bases each). This CDR3 is 11 amino acids long. Germline V gene data show CDR1 as DFQATT and CDR2 as SNEGSKA (reference sequence). V was shortened by 5 bases and J by 5 bases, with 9 bases between the two germline ends. As DNA, the CDR3 is TGCAGTGCTGTTGGGGGTGAGACCCAGTACTTC. Translating it yields CSAVGGETQYF.

The chain uses TRBV7-9 and TRBJ1-2, with 9 bases identical to TRBD1. Germline CDR1 and CDR2: SEHNR and FQNEAQ (reference sequence). The CDR3 length is 14 residues. V lost 1 base to trimming and J lost 7 bases; unmatched junction nucleotides: 4. The CDR3 sequence is CASSLDRTGVGYTF. CDR3 nucleotide sequence: TGTGCCAGCAGCTTAGACCGGACAGGGGTTGGCTACACCTTC.

V is TRBV18 and J is TRBJ2-1; D is unresolved. The V gene lost 2 bases and the J gene lost 3 bases, with 14 bases spanning the gap. This CDR3 has 16 residues. Germline CDR1 is KGHSH and CDR2 is LQKENI. Here the CDR3 reads CASSPKFGTGYNEQFF. The CDR3 DNA is TGTGCCAGCTCACCAAAATTTGGCACCGGCTACAATGAGCAGTTCTTC. Full variable domain (outside the CDR3, taken from reference TRBV18 and TRBJ2-1): NAGVMQNPRHLVRRRGQEARLRCSPMKGHSHVYWYRQLPEEGLKFMVYLQKENIIDESGMPKERFSAEFPKEGPSILRIQQVVRGDSAAYFCASSPKFGTGYNEQFFGPGTRLTVL.

The chain is built from TRBV5-6 and TRBJ1-2; D is uncertain. V gave up 3 bases and J gave up 2 bases, with 20 bases separating them. This CDR3 spans 17 amino acids. Germline-derived CDR1 and CDR2 are SGHDT and YYEEEE. As DNA, the CDR3 is TGTGCCAGCAGCTCCTTATCCAGAGGGAGAACCAACTATGGCTACACCTTC. As protein: CASSSLSRGRTNYGYTF. Looking up the rest from reference TRBV5-6 and TRBJ1-2 gives the full variable domain: DAGVTQSPTHLIKTRGQQVTLRCSPKSGHDTVSWYQQALGQGPQFIFQYYEEEERQRGNFPDRFSGHQFPNYSSELNVNALLLGDSALYLCASSSLSRGRTNYGYTFGSGTRLTVV.

The chain carries TRBV19 and TRBJ2-5, with TRBD1 as a possible D gene (5 bases). The CDR3 runs 13 residues. Germline V CDR1 and CDR2: LNHDA, SQIVND (reference sequence). V was clipped by 2 bases and J by 4 bases, with 8 bases between them. DNA for the CDR3: TGTGCCAGTAGTATAAGGGGTTCAGAGACCCAGTACTTC. As protein: CASSIRGSETQYF.

The DNA for the CDR3 is TGCGCCAGCAAGTGGGGGCAAGTGAACACTGAAGCTTTCTTT. Its translation is CASKWGQVNTEAFF. The J gene is TRBJ1-1, the V gene TRBV5-1, with D tentatively TRBD1 (6 bases). The V end lost 6 bases, the J end lost 0 bases, and 12 bases lay between the germline ends. CDR1 and CDR2 from the germline V gene are SGHRS and YFSETQ. The CDR3 contains 14 residues.

The chain joins TRBV4-2 to TRBJ1-1, with D unresolved. The CDR3 extends over 16 amino acids. V lost 0 bases, J lost 1 base, and 12 bases lay in between. Germline V gene sequence: CDR1 LGHNA, CDR2 YNFKEQ. DNA of the CDR3: TGTGCCAGCAGCCAAGAACCACCGCAGACGAACACTGAAGCTTTCTTT. Translation gives CASSQEPPQTNTEAFF.

The chain recombines TRBV6-6 with TRBJ2-5; the match to TRBD1 covers 7 bases. CDR1 and CDR2 (germline): MNHNY, SVGAGI (reference sequence). The J segment lost 5 bases and the V segment lost 9 bases, leaving 12 bases of the junction unmatched. This CDR3 is 14 amino acids long. The CDR3: CASGTGDRGETQYF. CDR3 bases: TGTGCCAGTGGAACAGGGGATAGGGGGGAGACCCAGTACTTC.

This clone has more than one count but fewer than ten. The V and J genes are TRBV7-2 and TRBJ2-5; D is perhaps TRBD1 or TRBD2 (6 bases each). Germline-derived CDR1 and CDR2 are SGHTA and FQGNSA. This CDR3 is built from 15 residues. With 0 bases removed from V and 5 bases from J, the gap between germline ends came to 13 bases. CDR3: CASSLATGREETQYF. The CDR3 nucleotides read TGTGCCAGCAGCTTAGCGACAGGACGGGAGGAGACCCAGTACTTC.

This clone has just a few counts. V is TRBV7-8 and J is TRBJ2-3; no reliable D call. V was trimmed by 3 bases and J by 0 bases, leaving 10 bases between them. The CDR3 consists of 15 residues. CDR1 and CDR2 from the germline V gene are SGHVS and FQNEAQ. CDR3 sequence: CASSFSDSSTDTQYF. The CDR3 DNA reads TGTGCCAGCAGCTTCAGCGATTCTAGCACAGATACGCAGTATTTT.

The rearrangement uses TRBV25-1 and TRBJ2-7; 7 nucleotides match TRBD2. This CDR3 has 15 amino acids. Trimming at V came to 3 bases and at J to 0 bases, leaving 5 bases not matched to a gene. Germline V gene data show CDR1 as MGHDK and CDR2 as SYGVNS. The CDR3 sequence: CASSDRGGSSYEQYF. The CDR3 DNA sequence: TGTGCCAGCAGTGACCGCGGCGGGAGCTCCTACGAGCAGTACTTC.

The V and J genes are TRBV5-1 and TRBJ2-7; TRBD2 matches at 9 bases. Trimming took 0 bases from V and 6 from J; bases not matched to a gene: 16. Germline V gene sequence: CDR1 SGHRS, CDR2 YFSETQ. There are 18 residues in the CDR3. The CDR3 is CASSLGIVAAGGSGEQYF. CDR3 bases: TGCGCCAGCAGCTTGGGGATCGTGGCAGCGGGAGGTTCGGGCGAGCAGTACTTC.

In this sample, this clone turned up a few times. V and J are TRBV10-3 and TRBJ1-2, with 7 bases aligning to TRBD1. J was trimmed by 4 bases and V by 2 bases; bases with no gene match: 1. The CDR3 extends over 13 amino acids. Germline V CDR1 and CDR2: ENHRY, SYGVKD. Here the CDR3 reads CAISERDSYGYTF. DNA for the CDR3: TGTGCCATCAGTGAGCGGGACAGCTATGGCTACACCTTC.

The chain links TRBV18 to TRBJ2-5, with D perhaps TRBD1 or TRBD2 (5 bases each). V lost 3 bases, J lost 5 bases, and 10 bases lay in between. Germline assignment: CDR1 KGHSH and CDR2 LQKENI. This CDR3 is 13 amino acids long. The CDR3 region is CASSPVGTETQYF. In DNA form, the CDR3 reads TGTGCCAGCTCACCCGTGGGGACGGAGACCCAGTACTTC.